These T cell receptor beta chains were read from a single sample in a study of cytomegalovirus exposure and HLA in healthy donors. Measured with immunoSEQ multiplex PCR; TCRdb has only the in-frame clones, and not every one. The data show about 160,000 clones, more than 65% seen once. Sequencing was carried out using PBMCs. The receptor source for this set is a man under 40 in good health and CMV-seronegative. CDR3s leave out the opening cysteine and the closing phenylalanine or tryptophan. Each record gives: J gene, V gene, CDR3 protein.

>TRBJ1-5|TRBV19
ASSIGGQPQH
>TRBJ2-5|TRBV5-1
ASTTGGTGGAETQY
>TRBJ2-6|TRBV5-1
ASSLVLDRYHGANVLT
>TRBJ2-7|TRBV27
ASSPPTGTGTYEQY
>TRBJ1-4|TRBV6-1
ASSETGGGEKLF
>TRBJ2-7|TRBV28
ASSSRDRASYEQY
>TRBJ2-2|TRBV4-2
ASSQGGQGAISNTGELF
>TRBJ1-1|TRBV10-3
ATINRGRDEAF
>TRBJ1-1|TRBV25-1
ASSPRGSASYTEAF
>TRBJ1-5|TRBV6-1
AVTVSTVGNQPQH
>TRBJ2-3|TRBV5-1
ASKSRGGVTDTQY
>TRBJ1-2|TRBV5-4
ASSLRGTGSNGYT